These 21 T cell receptor beta chains originate from one sample sequenced in a study of T cells after yellow fever vaccination. TCRdb used MiXCR to reprocess the 5' RACE reads, holding one entry per CDR3 protein. This sample has hundreds of thousands of distinct CDR3 sequences, with roughly 12% found just once. This specimen consisted of PBMCs, obtained on the day of the yellow fever booster vaccination. Receptors were obtained from a man aged 25-45 years who received the YFV17D yellow fever vaccine.

This clonotype was seen only a few times. Written as DNA, the CDR3 is TGTGCCAGCAGCTTGGTTCCCGAGGAGCCCCAGCATTTT. This encodes CASSLVPEEPQHF. This chain links TRBV5-5 with TRBJ1-5, with D hard to call. Looked up from germline, CDR1 is SGHKS and CDR2 is YYEKEE (reference sequence). This CDR3 comprises 13 residues. With 0 bases removed from V and 8 bases from J, the gap between germline ends came to 9 bases.

This chain connects TRBV20-1 to TRBJ2-7; D is undetermined. Trimming took off 6 bases at V and 3 bases at J, with 18 bases between the two ends. The V gene's germline CDR1 is DFQATT and CDR2 SNEGSKA (reference sequence). This CDR3 has 14 residues. CDR3 region: CSAPLRGPLYEQYF. The CDR3, as DNA: TGCAGTGCCCCCCTTCGTGGGCCTCTCTACGAGCAGTACTTC.

The chain combines TRBV7-8 with TRBJ2-1, with TRBD2 matching over 12 bases. V lost 2 bases and J lost 12; bases outside the gene matches: 14. The V gene's germline CDR1 is SGHVS and CDR2 FQNEAQ. The CDR3 loop spans 17 amino acids. Written as DNA, the CDR3 is TGTGCCAGCAGCTTAAGAATCTGGGCTAGCGGGAGGGCCGGGCAGTTCTTC. The encoded protein is CASSLRIWASGRAGQFF. The full variable domain, completed using reference TRBV7-8 and TRBJ2-1, is GAGVSQSPRYKVAKRGQDVALRCDPISGHVSLFWYQQALGQGPEFLTYFQNEAQLDKSGLPSDRFFAERPEGSVSTLKIQRTQQEDSAVYLCASSLRIWASGRAGQFFGPGTRLTVL.

V is TRBV9 and J is TRBJ1-1; no reliable D call. The germline CDR1 and CDR2 sequences are SGDLS and YYNGEE. This CDR3 comprises 12 residues. The germline V and J ends were trimmed by 7 bases and 3 bases, with 10 bases remaining between them. For the CDR3, the DNA is TGTGCCAGCGGACTTGGACACACTGAAGCTTTCTTT. It encodes CASGLGHTEAFF.

The rearrangement uses TRBV20-1 and TRBJ1-5; D is ambiguous. V was clipped by 6 bases and J by 6 bases, with 12 bases between them. The germline V gene encodes CDR1 DFQATT and CDR2 SNEGSKA (reference sequence). This CDR3 region has 12 residues. CDR3 sequence: CSAYMGSQPQHF. DNA of the CDR3: TGCAGTGCCTATATGGGCAGTCAGCCCCAGCATTTT.

This sequence joins TRBV7-9 and TRBJ1-4; D is uncertain. There are 17 residues in the CDR3. Germline V gene sequence: CDR1 SEHNR, CDR2 FQNEAQ (reference sequence). Between the trimmed V and J ends, which lost 1 base and 4 bases, there was a span of 16 bases. CDR3 sequence: CASSLESPVGLNEKLFF. The CDR3 DNA reads TGTGCCAGCAGCTTAGAGAGTCCGGTCGGGCTTAATGAAAAACTGTTTTTT.

This clonotype was detected only a few times. V usage is TRBV6-1 and J usage is TRBJ1-2; D remains ambiguous. This CDR3 comprises 13 residues. V dropped 5 bases and J dropped 4 bases, with 11 bases sitting between them. The germline CDR1 and CDR2 sequences are MNHNS and SASEGT. This CDR3 reads CASSPGISYGYTF. CDR3 DNA sequence: TGTGCCAGCAGTCCCGGAATCTCCTATGGCTACACCTTC.

This clonotype came up a few times. The chain uses TRBV7-2 and TRBJ2-1; 7 bases line up with TRBD2. CDR3 length: 15 amino acids. V lost 5 bases and J lost 1; bases outside the gene matches: 5. The germline CDR1 and CDR2 sequences are SGHTA and FQGNSA. The CDR3 nucleotides read TGTGCCAGCAGCGTCCCTAGCGGATCCTACAATGAGCAGTTCTTC. Residues: CASSVPSGSYNEQFF.

This clonotype has just a few counts. V and J are TRBV24-1 and TRBJ2-1, with TRBD1 matching 9 bases. Germline V gene lookup returns CDR1 KGHDR and CDR2 SFDVKD. The CDR3 has 15 residues. The junction had 6 bases not matched to a gene; V was cut back by 2 bases and J by 8 bases. CDR3 region: CATSDSGTGFYEQFF. In nucleotides, the CDR3 is TGTGCCACCAGTGATTCCGGGACAGGGTTCTATGAGCAGTTCTTC.

The V and J genes are TRBV6-2 or TRBV6-3 and TRBJ2-7; 8 positions agree with TRBD1. The ends lost 6 bases at V and 3 bases at J; junction bases unmatched: 10. Germline loops: CDR1 MNHEY, CDR2 SVGEGT. This CDR3 spans 15 amino acids. CDR3 residues: CASSQQTGAIYEQYF. As DNA, the CDR3 is TGTGCCAGCAGCCAGCAGACAGGGGCTATCTACGAGCAGTACTTC.

This clonotype was counted at least ten times. The CDR3 loop reads CASSLDGRPYNEQFF. Written as DNA, the CDR3 is TGTGCCAGCAGCTTGGACGGAAGACCCTACAATGAGCAGTTCTTC. V and J are TRBV5-5 and TRBJ2-1; D unresolved. The CDR3 has 15 residues. The ends were cut back, 0 bases at V and 2 bases at J, with 9 bases in the middle. Per the germline V gene, CDR1 is SGHKS and CDR2 is YYEKEE (reference sequence).

The chain joins TRBV11-2 to TRBJ2-1, with a possible D match to TRBD2 (5 bases). Trimming shortened V by 0 bases and J by 0 bases, and 9 bases separated the two germline ends. The CDR3 totals 16 residues. Germline V lookup: CDR1 SGHAT, CDR2 FQNNGV. The CDR3 region is CASSLDAGISYNEQFF. CDR3 coding DNA: TGTGCCAGCAGCTTAGACGCGGGCATCTCCTACAATGAGCAGTTCTTC.

This chain joins TRBV7-9 and TRBJ2-2, with TRBD1 identical over 7 bases. J gave up 3 bases and V 5 bases, and 6 bases lay outside the gene matches. The CDR3 loop spans 15 amino acids. From germline, CDR1 is SEHNR and CDR2 FQNEAQ (reference sequence). The CDR3 sequence is CASSLFDRDTGELFF. As DNA, the CDR3 is TGTGCCAGCAGCCTGTTCGACAGGGACACCGGGGAGCTGTTTTTT. Full variable domain (remainder filled in from reference TRBV7-9 and TRBJ2-2): DTGVSQNPRHKITKRGQNVTFRCDPISEHNRLYWYRQTLGQGPEFLTYFQNEAQLEKSRLLSDRFSAERPKGSFSTLEIQRTEQGDSAMYLCASSLFDRDTGELFFGEGSRLTVL.

The CDR3 sequence: CASSEPGGPTEKLFF. CDR3 DNA sequence: TGTGCCAGCAGTGAACCGGGGGGTCCCACAGAAAAACTGTTTTTT. This chain uses TRBV27 with TRBJ1-4; a possible D gene is TRBD1 (5 bases). Trimming pared 5 bases from V and 8 bases from J, leaving 18 bases between. CDR3 length: 15 residues. Per the germline V gene, CDR1 is MNHEY and CDR2 is SMNVEV (reference sequence).

The gene calls are TRBV5-1 and TRBJ2-7; 9 bases line up with TRBD1. The CDR3 has 17 amino acids. Germline V gene sequence: CDR1 SGHRS, CDR2 YFSETQ. V gave up 4 bases and J gave up 3 bases; unmatched junction bases: 14. CDR3 bases: TGCGCCAGCAGCAAAGCTATACCGGGACAGGGTGTCTACGAGCAGTACTTC. Translating it yields CASSKAIPGQGVYEQYF.

The chain is built from TRBV28 and TRBJ2-1; D is perhaps TRBD1 or TRBD2 (5 bases each). This CDR3 is built from 14 residues. Between the trimmed V and J ends, which lost 6 bases and 6 bases, there was a span of 15 bases. Per the germline V gene, CDR1 is MDHEN and CDR2 is SYDVKM. The chain's CDR3 is CASRAPGPSNEQFF. CDR3 in DNA: TGTGCCAGCAGGGCCCCGGGACCTTCCAATGAGCAGTTCTTC.

This clonotype has a handful of counts. The rearrangement joins TRBV20-1 to TRBJ2-3; 11 bases are a match to TRBD2. Trimming cost V 6 bases and J 3 bases; bases outside gene matches: 8. The CDR3 is made up of 15 amino acids. Germline loops: CDR1 DFQATT, CDR2 SNEGSKA (reference sequence). CDR3 region: CSAPTRTSGTDTQYF. CDR3 nucleotide sequence: TGCAGTGCCCCGACCCGGACTAGCGGGACAGATACGCAGTATTTT.

This clonotype was observed a few times. This sequence joins TRBV10-3 and TRBJ2-1; D may correspond to TRBD1 or TRBD2 (6 bases each). Per the germline V gene, CDR1 is ENHRY and CDR2 is SYGVKD. The CDR3 is made up of 15 amino acids. The V end was cut by 4 bases, the J end by 8 bases, with 18 bases between. DNA for the CDR3: TGTGCCATCAGTGGGGGGCTAGCGCCTGAGCATGAGCAGTTCTTC. Translation: CAISGGLAPEHEQFF.

This chain connects TRBV20-1 to TRBJ2-1; 9 positions match TRBD2. The V and J ends lost 6 bases and 6 bases, in that order; junction bases with no gene match: 15. The germline V gene has CDR1 DFQATT and CDR2 SNEGSKA (reference sequence). The CDR3 runs 16 residues. The CDR3 coding sequence is TGCAGTGCCAAAGAGCGGGAGGAATTTAGTGGCAATGAGCAGTTCTTC. This encodes CSAKEREEFSGNEQFF.

This clonotype was seen at least ten times. V usage is TRBV7-3 and J usage is TRBJ2-3; D unresolved. V lost 5 bases to trimming and J lost 2 bases, with 8 bases between them. The CDR3 is 13 residues long. Per germline, CDR1 SGHTA and CDR2 FQGTGA. The DNA of the CDR3 is TGTGCCAGCAGCGCCTATTCCACAGATACGCAGTATTTT. It yields the protein CASSAYSTDTQYF. Complete variable domain (other parts from reference TRBV7-3 and TRBJ2-3): GAGVSQTPSNKVTEKGKYVELRCDPISGHTALYWYRQSLGQGPEFLIYFQGTGAADDSGLPNDRFFAVRPEGSVSTLKIQRTERGDSAVYLCASSAYSTDTQYFGPGTRLTVL.

This clonotype was observed a few times. The J gene is TRBJ1-1, the V gene TRBV9; D perhaps matches TRBD1 (5 bases). The germline V gene has CDR1 SGDLS and CDR2 YYNGEE. The CDR3 consists of 13 residues. V lost 3 bases to trimming and J lost 1 base, with 7 bases between them. The CDR3 sequence: CASSEQGNTEAFF. As DNA, the CDR3 is TGTGCCAGCAGCGAGCAGGGGAACACTGAAGCTTTCTTT.